The 28 T cell receptor beta chains below were found in one sample sequenced in a study of CD8 T cells in ankylosing spondylitis. From the 5' RACE reads, TCRdb called clonotypes with MiXCR, one entry per CDR3 protein. Of about 500,000 distinct CDR3 sequences listed, about 5.4% are singletons. These receptors have no identified antigens. Broader study findings: Blood from ankylosing spondylitis patients appeared to carry a characteristic roughly 8-variant TCR beta motif.

The sequenced sample was blood, either unsorted or a sorted T cell fraction (not recorded which). The receptors stem from a male donor with ankylosing spondylitis.

This clonotype was seen ten or more times. The V call is TRBV7-2, the J call TRBJ2-5; D remains ambiguous. The germline V and J ends were trimmed by 2 bases and 4 bases, with 11 bases remaining between them. In germline, CDR1 is SGHTA, CDR2 FQGNSA. The CDR3 has 14 amino acids. The CDR3 nucleotides are TGTGCCAGCAGCTTAAAGGGTTCCCCAGAGACCCAGTACTTC. It specifies CASSLKGSPETQYF.

This clonotype has at least ten counts. The chain links TRBV10-3 to TRBJ2-1; 9 nucleotides line up with TRBD1. The CDR3 length is 14 residues. The trim removed 5 bases at V and 5 bases at J, leaving 4 bases unmatched. Germline V gene lookup returns CDR1 ENHRY and CDR2 SYGVKD. DNA of the CDR3: TGTGCCATCAGTAAACAGGGGGCGGACAATGAGCAGTTCTTC. Protein: CAISKQGADNEQFF.

Many counts were recorded for this clonotype. The chain employs TRBV6-1 and TRBJ2-6; D gene ambiguous. V was pared by 6 bases and J by 4 bases, with 10 bases between. This CDR3 is built from 14 residues. Germline CDR1 MNHNS, CDR2 SASEGT. CDR3 region: CASRRAFGANVLTF. CDR3 DNA: TGTGCCAGCAGAAGGGCGTTCGGGGCCAACGTCCTGACTTTC.

In its sample, this clonotype was seen many times. The rearrangement links TRBV20-1 to TRBJ2-2; 7 positions match TRBD1. The CDR3 extends over 14 amino acids. Germline lookup yields CDR1 DFQATT and CDR2 SNEGSKA (reference sequence). With 0 bases clipped from V and 6 bases from J, the junction kept 4 bases outside the gene matches. CDR3: CSAREGGAAGELFF. The CDR3 nucleotides read TGCAGTGCTAGAGAAGGGGGCGCGGCCGGGGAGCTGTTTTTT.

This clonotype was seen repeatedly, ten times or more. V is TRBV5-1 and J is TRBJ2-5; D may be TRBD1 (5 bases). Germline CDR1 reads SGHRS; CDR2 reads YFSETQ. V was cut by 2 bases and J by 1 base, with 12 bases left in between. There are 15 residues in the CDR3. CDR3 amino acids: CASSLFTGFQETQYF. The CDR3 DNA is TGCGCCAGCAGCTTATTCACAGGCTTCCAAGAGACCCAGTACTTC.

This clonotype was observed many times. The V gene is TRBV12-3 or TRBV12-4, the J gene TRBJ2-2; the D is unclear. V lost 5 bases, J lost 5 bases, and 9 bases lay in between. The CDR3 has 13 amino acids. The CDR3 DNA reads as TGTGCCAGCAGTCCCCTTTCGACCGGGGAGCTGTTTTTT. It yields the protein CASSPLSTGELFF.

This clonotype was seen many times. This chain uses TRBV6-5 with TRBJ1-1; the match to TRBD1 covers 7 bases. V shed 2 bases, J shed 1 base, and the junction held 7 bases outside the gene matches. The CDR3 is 16 residues long. Germline CDR1 MNHEY, CDR2 SVGAGI. CDR3 amino acids: CASSYGGGRGNTEAFF. The CDR3, as DNA: TGTGCCAGCAGTTACGGAGGGGGCCGGGGGAACACTGAAGCTTTCTTT.

This clonotype appeared many times. The CDR3 protein is CASQRDASYGYTF. CDR3 DNA: TGTGCCAGCCAAAGGGACGCTTCCTATGGCTACACCTTC. The chain combines TRBV7-2 with TRBJ1-2; possibly TRBD1 for D (5 bases). The V gene lost 8 bases and the J gene lost 4 bases, with 14 bases spanning the gap. Germline lookup yields CDR1 SGHTA and CDR2 FQGNSA. The CDR3 is made up of 13 amino acids.

This clonotype was counted at least ten times. The chain is built from TRBV5-1 and TRBJ2-7, with D possibly being TRBD1 (6 bases). Trimming stripped 5 bases from V and 6 bases from J, with 12 bases between. In germline, CDR1 is SGHRS, CDR2 YFSETQ. This CDR3 spans 12 amino acids. The CDR3 loop is CASRQQGGEQYF. Here the CDR3 DNA reads TGCGCCAGCAGACAACAGGGCGGCGAGCAGTACTTC.

At least ten counts were recorded for this clonotype. The chain employs TRBV12-3 or TRBV12-4 and TRBJ1-1; possible D gene TRBD1, 5 bases. Trimming left V 6 bases short and J 5 bases short, with 16 bases between. The CDR3 loop spans 14 amino acids. The chain's CDR3 is CASSPPRRGTEAFF. For the CDR3, the DNA is TGTGCCAGCAGCCCCCCCAGGCGGGGGACTGAAGCTTTCTTT.

This clonotype was seen many times. This sequence joins TRBV20-1 and TRBJ1-2; D is ambiguous. Germline loops: CDR1 DFQATT, CDR2 SNEGSKA (reference sequence). The CDR3 runs 12 residues. The germline V and J ends were trimmed by 6 bases and 4 bases, with 12 bases remaining between them. CDR3 region: CSALRGIYGYTF. The DNA for the CDR3 is TGCAGTGCCCTACGCGGCATCTATGGCTACACCTTC.

This clonotype was observed at least ten times. The chain uses TRBV6-5 and TRBJ1-5; D perhaps matches TRBD1 (6 bases). The CDR3 covers 16 residues. The V and J ends lost 2 bases and 1 base respectively, with 12 bases between them. CDR1 and CDR2 (germline): MNHEY, SVGAGI. The DNA of the CDR3 is TGTGCCAGCAGTTACCGTCGGACAGCAAGCAATCAGCCCCAGCATTTT. It codes for CASSYRRTASNQPQHF.

In this sample, this clonotype turned up many times. This chain connects TRBV29-1 to TRBJ2-1; D might be TRBD2 (6 bases). Trimming shortened V by 5 bases and J by 2 bases, and 10 bases separated the two germline ends. Germline V gene data show CDR1 as SQVTM and CDR2 as ANQGSEA. This CDR3 is 13 amino acids long. The CDR3 DNA sequence: TGCAGCGTTCGCGGGGTCACCTACAATGAGCAGTTCTTC. As protein: CSVRGVTYNEQFF.

This chain connects TRBV24-1 to TRBJ2-5; perhaps D is TRBD1 or TRBD2 (5 bases each). V shed 6 bases and J shed 3 bases, with 16 bases lying between them. The CDR3 runs 15 residues. CDR1 and CDR2 from the germline V gene are KGHDR and SFDVKD. The CDR3 sequence: CATSHSGGWKETQYF. CDR3 nucleotides: TGTGCCACCAGTCACAGTGGGGGATGGAAAGAGACCCAGTACTTC.

This clonotype occurred many times. The chain has TRBV25-1 and TRBJ1-2, with a tentative D call TRBD1 (5 bases). V was pared by 4 bases and J by 4 bases, with 10 bases between. The CDR3 is 13 residues long. Germline CDR1 is MGHDK and CDR2 is SYGVNS. CDR3 loop: CASSVTGFYGYTF. CDR3 bases: TGTGCCAGCAGTGTCACAGGATTCTATGGCTACACCTTC.

This clonotype was recorded at least ten times. The chain is built from TRBV7-2 and TRBJ2-5; D remains unclear. Trimming removed 5 bases from V and 0 bases from J, with 13 bases in between. The CDR3 covers 15 residues. In germline, CDR1 is SGHTA, CDR2 FQGNSA. The CDR3 region has the DNA TGTGCCAGCAGCCCCCCCCGGGTGTACCAAGAGACCCAGTACTTC. Its translation is CASSPPRVYQETQYF.

Many counts were recorded for this clonotype. The chain is built from TRBV5-1 and TRBJ1-4; D not certain. Per the germline V gene, CDR1 is SGHRS and CDR2 is YFSETQ. The CDR3 extends over 18 amino acids. V gave up 0 bases and J gave up 2 bases, with 17 bases separating them. CDR3 amino acids: CASSLGGGARMTNEKLFF. In nucleotides, the CDR3 is TGCGCCAGCAGCTTGGGAGGCGGCGCTAGAATGACTAATGAAAAACTGTTTTTT.

This clonotype occurred many times. The chain carries TRBV4-3 and TRBJ1-1; D gene uncertain. V was trimmed by 0 bases and J by 6 bases, leaving 11 bases between them. In germline, CDR1 is LGHNA, CDR2 YSLEER. This CDR3 has 14 amino acids. CDR3 in DNA: TGCGCCAGCAGCCAAGATCCACAGAGCGCTGAAGCTTTCTTT. This gives the protein CASSQDPQSAEAFF.

This clonotype was picked up many times. The chain recombines TRBV5-1 with TRBJ2-3, with D perhaps matching TRBD2 (6 bases). The germline gives CDR1 SGHRS, CDR2 YFSETQ. V was shortened by 0 bases and J by 4 bases, with 12 bases between the two germline ends. There are 15 residues in the CDR3. The CDR3 region has the DNA TGCGCCAGCAGCTTGGAGCGACTAGTGGCAGATACGCAGTATTTT. Translation: CASSLERLVADTQYF.

This clonotype was seen a few times. The chain joins TRBV20-1 to TRBJ2-3; no definite D call. The germline gives CDR1 DFQATT, CDR2 SNEGSKA (reference sequence). The CDR3 is made up of 15 amino acids. V was trimmed by 6 bases and J by 2 bases, leaving 18 bases between them. The CDR3 coding sequence is TGCAGTGCATCTAATCGGGTGGGGAACACAGATACGCAGTATTTT. It codes for CSASNRVGNTDTQYF.

The sample holds many counts of this clonotype. This chain uses TRBV29-1 with TRBJ2-1, with 7 bases aligning to TRBD2. Looked up from germline, CDR1 is SQVTM and CDR2 is ANQGSEA. V dropped 7 bases and J dropped 2; count of bases not matched to a gene: 5. This CDR3 comprises 13 residues. The CDR3 DNA reads as TGCAGCGCCCACAGCGGGGCCTACAATGAGCAGTTCTTC. It yields the protein CSAHSGAYNEQFF.

The chain uses TRBV18 and TRBJ2-2, with 9 bases matching TRBD2. The CDR3 is made up of 14 amino acids. Germline V CDR1 and CDR2: KGHSH, LQKENI. V lost 5 bases, J lost 4 bases, and 2 bases stayed unmatched. The CDR3 DNA follows: TGTGCCAGCTCAGTGACTAGCGGCACCGGGGAGCTGTTTTTT. It encodes CASSVTSGTGELFF. The variable domain in full, completed from reference TRBV18 and TRBJ2-2, reads NAGVMQNPRHLVRRRGQEARLRCSPMKGHSHVYWYRQLPEEGLKFMVYLQKENIIDESGMPKERFSAEFPKEGPSILRIQQVVRGDSAAYFCASSVTSGTGELFFGEGSRLTVL.

In its sample, this clonotype was seen many times. J is TRBJ2-1 and V is TRBV6-5; 16 bases are a match to TRBD2. Germline V gene sequence: CDR1 MNHEY, CDR2 SVGAGI. V lost 4 bases to trimming and J lost 1 base; unmatched junction nucleotides: 7. The CDR3 spans 19 residues. CDR3 nucleotide sequence: TGTGCCAGCAGTTCCTCCGGGACTAGCGGGAGGGGGTCCTACAATGAGCAGTTCTTC. Amino acids: CASSSSGTSGRGSYNEQFF.

This clonotype occurred many times. V usage is TRBV5-1 and J usage is TRBJ2-3; D is uncertain. There are 14 residues in the CDR3. In germline, CDR1 is SGHRS, CDR2 YFSETQ. V was pared by 2 bases and J by 5 bases, with 12 bases between. The CDR3 coding sequence is TGCGCCAGCAGCTTTTACCGGGCCCTAGATACGCAGTATTTT. It translates to CASSFYRALDTQYF.

There are many counts of this clonotype. The chain recombines TRBV11-2 with TRBJ2-5; D is possibly TRBD2 (5 bases). The germline V gene encodes CDR1 SGHAT and CDR2 FQNNGV. Deletions cut 5 bases from V and 3 bases from J, with 10 bases between. The CDR3 has 13 residues. The CDR3 here is CASSEDWKETQYF. The DNA for the CDR3 is TGTGCCAGCAGCGAGGACTGGAAAGAGACCCAGTACTTC.

In its sample, this clonotype was seen many times. The gene calls are TRBV5-6 and TRBJ1-5; D gene ambiguous. The CDR3 runs to 15 residues. The V gene's germline CDR1 is SGHDT and CDR2 YYEEEE. V shed 1 base and J shed 3 bases, with 11 bases lying between them. CDR3 DNA: TGTGCCAGCAGCTTGAGCGTTTCAGACAATCAGCCCCAGCATTTT. Encoded protein: CASSLSVSDNQPQHF.

This clonotype was seen at least ten times. This rearrangement joins TRBV4-3 to TRBJ1-1; TRBD1 is a possible D gene (5 bases). The CDR3 is 14 amino acids. V was trimmed by 2 bases and J by 1 base, leaving 8 bases between them. Germline-derived CDR1 and CDR2 are LGHNA and YSLEER. The CDR3 protein is CASSQMGGNTEAFF. The DNA for the CDR3 is TGCGCCAGCAGCCAAATGGGGGGGAACACTGAAGCTTTCTTT.

This clonotype was observed a few times. The CDR3 DNA sequence: TGTGCCAGCAGATCCCGCCGGGACATAGAGGAAAAACTGTTTTTT. It yields the protein CASRSRRDIEEKLFF. V usage is TRBV4-2 and J usage is TRBJ1-4, with a tentative D call TRBD1 (6 bases). CDR3 size: 15 residues. Germline V gives CDR1 LGHNA, CDR2 YNFKEQ. The V end was cut by 6 bases, the J end by 8 bases, with 19 bases between.